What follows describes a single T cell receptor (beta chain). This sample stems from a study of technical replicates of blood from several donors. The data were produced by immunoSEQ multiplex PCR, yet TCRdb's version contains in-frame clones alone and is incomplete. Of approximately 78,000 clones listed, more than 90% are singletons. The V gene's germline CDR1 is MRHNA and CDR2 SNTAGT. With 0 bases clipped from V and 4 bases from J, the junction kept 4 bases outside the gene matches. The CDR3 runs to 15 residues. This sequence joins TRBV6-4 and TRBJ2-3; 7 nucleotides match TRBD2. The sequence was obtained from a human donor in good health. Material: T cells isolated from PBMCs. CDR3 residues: CASSDSLARSDTQYF. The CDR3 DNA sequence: TGTGCCAGCAGTGACTCACTAGCGAGATCAGATACGCAGTATTTT.